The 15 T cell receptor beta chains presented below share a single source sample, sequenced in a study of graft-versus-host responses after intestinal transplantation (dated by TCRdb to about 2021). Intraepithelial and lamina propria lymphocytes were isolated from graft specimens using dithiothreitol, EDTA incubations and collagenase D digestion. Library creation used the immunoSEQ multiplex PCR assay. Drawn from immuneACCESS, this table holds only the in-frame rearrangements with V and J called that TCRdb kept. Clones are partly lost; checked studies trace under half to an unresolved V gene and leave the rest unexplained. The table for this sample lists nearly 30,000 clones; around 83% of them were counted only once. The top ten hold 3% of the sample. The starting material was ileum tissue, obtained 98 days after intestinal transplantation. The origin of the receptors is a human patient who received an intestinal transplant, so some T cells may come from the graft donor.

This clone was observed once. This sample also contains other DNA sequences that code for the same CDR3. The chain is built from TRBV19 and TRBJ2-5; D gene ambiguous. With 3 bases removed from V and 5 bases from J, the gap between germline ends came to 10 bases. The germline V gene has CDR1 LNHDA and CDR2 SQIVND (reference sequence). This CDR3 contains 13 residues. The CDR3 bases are TGTGCCAGTAGTATCATCCCAGGCGAGACCCAGTACTTC. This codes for CASSIIPGETQYF.

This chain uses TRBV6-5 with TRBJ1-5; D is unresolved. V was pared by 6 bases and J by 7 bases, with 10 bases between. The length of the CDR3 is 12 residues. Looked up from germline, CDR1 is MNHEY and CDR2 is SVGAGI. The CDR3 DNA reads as TGTGCCAGCAGGACCTTGGGGCAGCCCCAGCATTTT. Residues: CASRTLGQPQHF.

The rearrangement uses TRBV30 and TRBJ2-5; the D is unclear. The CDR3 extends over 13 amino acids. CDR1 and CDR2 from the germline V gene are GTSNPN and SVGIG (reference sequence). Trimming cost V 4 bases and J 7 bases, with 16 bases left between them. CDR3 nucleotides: TGTGCCTGGACCTACCAAGGGCGCGGGACCCAGTACTTC. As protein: CAWTYQGRGTQYF.

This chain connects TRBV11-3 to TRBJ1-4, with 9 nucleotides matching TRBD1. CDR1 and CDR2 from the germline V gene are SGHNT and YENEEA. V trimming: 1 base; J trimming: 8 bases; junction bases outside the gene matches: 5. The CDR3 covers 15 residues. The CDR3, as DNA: TGTGCCAGCAGCTTAGCGGGACAGGGAGGGGAAAAACTGTTTTTT. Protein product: CASSLAGQGGEKLFF.

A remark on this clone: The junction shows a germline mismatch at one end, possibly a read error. The CDR3 region is CSVAGSSYNEQFF. DNA of the CDR3: TGCAGCGTTGCGGGCTCATCTTACAATGAGCAATTCTTC. This chain uses TRBV29-1 with TRBJ2-1; D gene uncertain. This CDR3 comprises 13 residues. The germline V gene encodes CDR1 SQVTM and CDR2 ANQGSEA.

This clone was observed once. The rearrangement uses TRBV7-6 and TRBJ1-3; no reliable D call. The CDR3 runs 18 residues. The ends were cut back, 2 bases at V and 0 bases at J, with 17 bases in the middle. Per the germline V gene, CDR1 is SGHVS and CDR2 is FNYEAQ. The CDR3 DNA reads TGTGCCAGCAGCTTAAAAGCAGAGGTACCGCACTCTGGAAACACCATATATTTT. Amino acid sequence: CASSLKAEVPHSGNTIYF. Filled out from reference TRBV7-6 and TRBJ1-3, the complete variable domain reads GAGVSQSPRYKVTKRGQDVALRCDPISGHVSLYWYRQALGQGPEFLTYFNYEAQQDKSGLPNDRFSAERPEGSISTLTIQRTEQRDSAMYRCASSLKAEVPHSGNTIYFGEGSWLTVV.

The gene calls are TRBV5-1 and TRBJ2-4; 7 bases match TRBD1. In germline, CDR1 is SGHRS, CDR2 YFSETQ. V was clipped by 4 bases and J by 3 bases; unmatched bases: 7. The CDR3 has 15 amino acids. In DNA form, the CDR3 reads TGCGCCAGCAGCCGGACAGGACCTGACAAAAACATTCAGTACTTC. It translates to CASSRTGPDKNIQYF.

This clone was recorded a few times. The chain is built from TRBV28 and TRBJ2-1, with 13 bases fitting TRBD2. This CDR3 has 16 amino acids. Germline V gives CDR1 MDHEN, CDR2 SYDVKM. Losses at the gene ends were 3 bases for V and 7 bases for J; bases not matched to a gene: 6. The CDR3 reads CASSFPTSGGANEQFF. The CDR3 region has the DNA TGTGCCAGCAGTTTCCCTACTAGCGGGGGGGCGAATGAGCAGTTCTTC.

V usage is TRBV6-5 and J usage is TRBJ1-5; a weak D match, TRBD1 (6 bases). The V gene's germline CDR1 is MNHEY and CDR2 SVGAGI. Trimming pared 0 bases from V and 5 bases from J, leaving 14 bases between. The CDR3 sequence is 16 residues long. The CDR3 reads CASSYSRGGGDQPQHF. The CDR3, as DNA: TGTGCCAGCAGTTACTCCCGAGGGGGAGGCGATCAGCCCCAGCATTTT.

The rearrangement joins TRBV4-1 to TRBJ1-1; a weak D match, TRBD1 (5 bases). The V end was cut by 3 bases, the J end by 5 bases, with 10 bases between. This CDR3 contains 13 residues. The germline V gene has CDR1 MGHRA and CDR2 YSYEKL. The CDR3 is CASSQGLETEAFF. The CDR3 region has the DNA TGCGCCAGCAGCCAGGGGCTCGAGACTGAAGCTTTCTTT.

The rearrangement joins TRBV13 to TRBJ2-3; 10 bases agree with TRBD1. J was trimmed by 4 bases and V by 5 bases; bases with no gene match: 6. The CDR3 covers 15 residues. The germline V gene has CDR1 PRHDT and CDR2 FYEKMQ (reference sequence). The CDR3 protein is CASSIRDRGADTQYF. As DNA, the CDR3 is TGTGCCAGCAGCATCCGGGACAGGGGTGCAGATACGCAGTATTTT.

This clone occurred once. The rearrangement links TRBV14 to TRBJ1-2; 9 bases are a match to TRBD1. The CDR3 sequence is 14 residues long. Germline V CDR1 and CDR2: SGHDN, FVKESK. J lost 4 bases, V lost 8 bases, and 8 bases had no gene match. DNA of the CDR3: TGTGCCAGCCATAGGACAGGGGAATTCTATGGCTACACCTTC. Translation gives CASHRTGEFYGYTF. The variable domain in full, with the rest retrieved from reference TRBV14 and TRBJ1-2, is EAGVTQFPSHSVIEKGQTVTLRCDPISGHDNLYWYRRVMGKEIKFLLHFVKESKQDESGMPNNRFLAERTGGTYSTLKVQPAELEDSGVYFCASHRTGEFYGYTFGSGTRLTVV.

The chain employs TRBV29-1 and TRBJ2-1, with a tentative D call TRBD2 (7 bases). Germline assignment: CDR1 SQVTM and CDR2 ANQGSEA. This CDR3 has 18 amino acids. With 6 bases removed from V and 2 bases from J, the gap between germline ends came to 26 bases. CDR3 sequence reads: CSVLPDRGGTIPYNEQFF. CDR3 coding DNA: TGCAGCGTCCTCCCGGACAGAGGAGGGACTATCCCCTACAATGAGCAGTTCTTC.

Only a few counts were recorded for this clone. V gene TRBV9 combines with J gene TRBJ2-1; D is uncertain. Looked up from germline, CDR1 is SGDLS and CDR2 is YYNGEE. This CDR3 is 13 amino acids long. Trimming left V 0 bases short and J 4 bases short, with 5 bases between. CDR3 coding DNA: TGTGCCAGCAGCGTAGTGTGGTACAATGAGCAGTTCTTC. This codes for CASSVVWYNEQFF.

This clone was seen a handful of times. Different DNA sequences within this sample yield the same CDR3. CDR3 region: CASSATSGGLYNEQFF. CDR3 coding DNA: TGCGCCAGCAGCGCGACTAGCGGGGGATTATACAATGAGCAGTTCTTC. The chain links TRBV5-1 to TRBJ2-1, with 12 positions matching TRBD2. Germline V lookup: CDR1 SGHRS, CDR2 YFSETQ. Losses at the gene ends were 4 bases for V and 4 bases for J; bases not matched to a gene: 6. The CDR3 loop spans 16 amino acids.